The rows below give T cell receptor beta chains drawn from one sample of a study of T-cell memory formation after mild COVID-19. TCRdb re-derived calls from the 5' RACE reads in MiXCR, one entry per CDR3 protein. The data show about 560,000 distinct CDR3 sequences, more than 15% seen once. What was sequenced was PBMCs or a T cell subset sorted from them (not recorded which). The source is an adult woman who had mild COVID-19 (a few samples of this study predate the infection). Cell type and time point are not known. Each CDR3 is given with its conserved first and last residue. Fields, in order: D gene, J gene, clone size, V gene, CDR3 DNA, CDR3 protein. A D gene is named only where the DNA matches it firmly. Clone size is stated in some rows and not others, as once, few, many or a class when expanded.

>TRBD1|TRBJ2-2|NA|TRBV7-3
TGTGCCAGCAGCCGGGACAGGGCCGGGGAGCTGTTTTTT
CASSRDRAGELFF
>TRBD2|TRBJ2-1|NA|TRBV15
TGTGCCACCAGCACTAGCGGTACCTCCTACAATGAGCAGTTCTTC
CATSTSGTSYNEQFF
>NA|TRBJ2-3|NA|TRBV7-9
TGTGCCAGCAGCTTAGTTTCGGGAGATACGCAGTATTTT
CASSLVSGDTQYF
>TRBD1|TRBJ2-7|few|TRBV5-1
TGCGCCAGCAGCTGGACAGGGAGGTACGAGCAGTACTTC
CASSWTGRYEQYF
>TRBD2|TRBJ2-7|NA|TRBV7-2
TGTGCCAGCAGCCCCATCGGACTAGCGGGACACAGCTCCTACGAGCAGTACTTC
CASSPIGLAGHSSYEQYF
>TRBD1|TRBJ1-6|NA|TRBV7-2
TGTGCCAGCAGCTTAGCCCCAGGACAGGGGTCACCCCTCCACTTT
CASSLAPGQGSPLHF
>NA|TRBJ2-5|many|TRBV12-3/TRBV12-4
TGTGCCAGCAGTAATTATGACACCGAAGAGACCCAGTACTTC
CASSNYDTEETQYF
>NA|TRBJ2-3|NA|TRBV15
TGTGCCACCAGCAGAGGAATCAGGGTGGGTACAGATACGCAGTATTTT
CATSRGIRVGTDTQYF
>NA|TRBJ2-7|NA|TRBV11-2
TGTGCCAGCCTCGGCCCGGTTGGCCACGAGCAGTACTTC
CASLGPVGHEQYF
>NA|TRBJ1-1|NA|TRBV5-1
TGCGCCAGCAGCTTACGGGGTAGTAATGAAGCTTTCTTT
CASSLRGSNEAFF
>NA|TRBJ1-1|NA|TRBV4-1
TGCGCCAGCAGCCAAGATAAAAGGGGAAAAACTGAAGCTTTCTTT
CASSQDKRGKTEAFF
>TRBD2|TRBJ2-1|many|TRBV9
TGTGCCAGCACCTCTCTTAGCGGGGGAGAGCAGTTCTTC
CASTSLSGGEQFF
>NA|TRBJ2-7|NA|TRBV29-1
TGCAGCGTTGCCTCCGGGGCCGAGCAGTACTTC
CSVASGAEQYF
>NA|TRBJ1-4|few|TRBV4-1
TGCGCCAGCAGCCAAGGAGAAGGACCAACTAATGAAAAACTGTTTTTT
CASSQGEGPTNEKLFF
>NA|TRBJ2-5|NA|TRBV5-1
TGCGCCAGCAGCTTGGACAGGGTGGTGGAGACCCAGTACTTC
CASSLDRVVETQYF
>NA|TRBJ1-1|NA|TRBV10-3
TGTGCCACCCGGGACGTCACTGAAGCTTTCTTT
CATRDVTEAFF
>NA|TRBJ2-3|NA|TRBV30
TGTGCCTGGAGGAGAGGGTACAGGGTCACAGATACGCAGTATTTT
CAWRRGYRVTDTQYF
>NA|TRBJ1-2|NA|TRBV4-1
TGCGCCAGCAGCCAAGATGTTCCGGGTCCGTATGGCTACACCTTC
CASSQDVPGPYGYTF
>TRBD1|TRBJ1-2|many|TRBV11-2
TGTGCCAGCAGTTCCTCAGGGGGCGATGGCTACACCTTC
CASSSSGGDGYTF
>NA|TRBJ1-5|NA|TRBV5-6
TGTGCCAGCAGCTCGCGGGGCCTCAATCAGCCCCAGCATTTT
CASSSRGLNQPQHF
>NA|TRBJ1-2|NA|TRBV7-9
TGTGCCAGCAGCTTAGCGCCACAGGAGGCTAACTATGGCTACACCTTC
CASSLAPQEANYGYTF
>TRBD1|TRBJ2-1|many|TRBV7-7
TGTGCCAGCAGCCCCCTAGCCGGGACAGGGGGAGTTGAGCAGTTCTTC
CASSPLAGTGGVEQFF